The clone carrying this T cell receptor beta chain was detected a few times. Its antigen is undetermined. The data originate from a study of cytomegalovirus exposure and HLA in healthy donors. Everyone who donated was a healthy bone marrow donor. PCR used 60 Vbeta primers and 13 Jbeta primers. Original analysis: Counted up in a later analysis, unique TCR beta chains came to roughly 80 million, with around 12 million shared. Profiling relied on immunoSEQ multiplex PCR, and the TCRdb table lists in-frame clones only, not all of them. That table supplies the V and J calls and clone size; D and trimming were determined from the DNA. Found here are approximately 140,000 clones, approximately 60% of them singletons; the top ten hold roughly 6.4%. V was clipped by 4 bases and J by 5 bases; unmatched bases: 13. The length of the CDR3 is 17 residues. Per germline, CDR1 SGHNT and CDR2 YYREEE (reference sequence).

General observations from the study: Cytomegalovirus association was assigned to about 150 TCR beta chains. A later analysis showed HLA-associated TCR beta chains outstripping equally common others in clonal expansion.

This sequence originates from a woman aged 55-69 years in good health and CMV-seropositive. Material: PBMCs. The chain uses TRBV5-4 and TRBJ2-5, with TRBD1 matching over 11 bases. The CDR3 here is CASSAEPGQGVWETQYF. Written as DNA, the CDR3 is TGTGCCAGCAGCGCCGAACCGGGACAGGGGGTTTGGGAGACCCAGTACTTC.